The TCR beta chain under discussion was sequenced for a study of shared clonotypes between healthy human individuals. It was CD45RO-negative cells, positively selected for CCR7, that made up naive CD8 cells, with terminally differentiated effector memory CD45RA+ cells excluded. Using immunoSEQ multiplex PCR, the repertoire was profiled, and TCRdb retains in-frame clones only, with some absent. The table has about 2,200,000 clones, approximately 94% seen once; the top ten hold more than 1.5%. This CDR3 has 13 residues. V gave up 4 bases and J gave up 5 bases, with 12 bases separating them. Germline CDR1 and CDR2: MNHNS and SASEGT.

The chain uses TRBV6-1 and TRBJ2-7; D ambiguous. The sequencing input was naive CD8+ T cells from PBMCs. The sequence derives from a man aged 18 to 35 in good health. Some clones in this sample may be carry-over from other donors' samples. The CDR3 reads CASSGGFRDEQYF. The CDR3 nucleotides read TGTGCCAGCAGTGGGGGATTTCGGGACGAGCAGTACTTC.